A single sample gave rise to the 22 T cell receptor beta chains below, sequenced in a study of cytomegalovirus exposure and HLA in healthy donors. Primers: 60 Vbeta forward and 13 Jbeta reverse. Libraries were prepared by immunoSEQ multiplex PCR; TCRdb keeps only in-frame clonotypes and omits some of them. The data hold 180,000 or so clones, with around three quarters observed a single time. The source material was PBMCs. The receptors shown here come from a woman aged 25 to 39 in good health and CMV-seronegative.

This clone was recorded only once. The sample contains more than one DNA sequence encoding this CDR3. The chain recombines TRBV5-1 with TRBJ2-2; no firm D call. CDR3 length: 13 amino acids. The V gene's germline CDR1 is SGHRS and CDR2 YFSETQ. V was trimmed by 0 bases and J by 4 bases, leaving 4 bases between them. The CDR3: CASSLAGTGELFF. In nucleotides, the CDR3 is TGCGCCAGCAGCTTGGCGGGCACCGGGGAGCTGTTTTTT.

V and J are TRBV5-1 and TRBJ2-2, with D possibly being TRBD2 (6 bases). The length of the CDR3 is 16 residues. In germline, CDR1 is SGHRS, CDR2 YFSETQ. The germline V and J ends were trimmed by 0 bases and 2 bases, with 11 bases remaining between them. The CDR3 spells CASSLEAGLNTGELFF. The CDR3 nucleotides are TGCGCCAGCAGCTTGGAAGCGGGCCTCAACACCGGGGAGCTGTTTTTT.

The gene calls are TRBV27 and TRBJ1-1, with a possible D match to TRBD1 (5 bases). Germline CDR1 is MNHEY and CDR2 is SMNVEV (reference sequence). This CDR3 has 14 amino acids. The germline V and J ends were trimmed by 2 bases and 1 base, with 8 bases remaining between them. CDR3 residues: CASSLTGGNTEAFF. DNA of the CDR3: TGTGCCAGCAGTTTAACGGGGGGGAACACTGAAGCTTTCTTT.

This sequence joins TRBV5-3 and TRBJ1-2; D possibly corresponds to TRBD1 (5 bases). TRBV5-3 is an open reading frame, and its role is uncertain. The CDR3 loop spans 15 amino acids. The V and J ends lost 6 bases and 11 bases respectively, with 26 bases between them. The CDR3 spells CARTDRINRQRQYTF. CDR3 in DNA: TGTGCCAGAACCGATCGTATCAATAGGCAGAGACAGTACACCTTC.

V gene TRBV6-5 combines with J gene TRBJ2-7, with D tentatively TRBD2 (6 bases). Trimming shortened V by 0 bases and J by 0 bases, and 9 bases separated the two germline ends. The CDR3 is made up of 15 amino acids. CDR1 is MNHEY, CDR2 SVGAGI, per germline. CDR3 amino acids: CASSYSLATSYEQYF. The CDR3 nucleotides are TGTGCCAGCAGTTACTCCCTAGCGACCTCCTACGAGCAGTACTTC.

The sample holds a few counts of this clone. The chain combines TRBV6-6 with TRBJ2-6; D may be TRBD1 (6 bases). CDR3 length: 14 residues. V was trimmed by 5 bases and J by 9 bases, leaving 14 bases between them. Germline V gene lookup returns CDR1 MNHNY and CDR2 SVGAGI (reference sequence). The CDR3 nucleotides read TGTGCCAGCAGTCCCGACAGGCTCATCAACGTCCTGACTTTC. The encoded protein is CASSPDRLINVLTF.

The CDR3 nucleotides read TGTGCCAGCAGCGTGCAGGGAGGCAACTATGGCTACACCTTC. Amino acid sequence: CASSVQGGNYGYTF. This chain connects TRBV5-4 to TRBJ1-2, with D maybe TRBD1 (5 bases). V lost 4 bases and J lost 2, with 12 bases in between. This CDR3 has 14 residues. In germline, CDR1 is SGHNT, CDR2 YYREEE (reference sequence).

The chain joins TRBV27 to TRBJ1-1; TRBD1 aligns across 7 bases. The V and J ends lost 3 bases and 5 bases, in that order; junction bases with no gene match: 6. The CDR3 spans 14 residues. Germline values: CDR1 MNHEY, CDR2 SMNVEV (reference sequence). CDR3 region: CASSLGRGATEAFF. The CDR3 region has the DNA TGTGCCAGCAGTTTGGGCAGGGGGGCTACTGAAGCTTTCTTT.

The V and J genes are TRBV6-5 and TRBJ2-1; D not certain. The CDR3 consists of 13 residues. The germline gives CDR1 MNHEY, CDR2 SVGAGI. The V and J ends lost 0 bases and 4 bases respectively, with 4 bases between them. The CDR3 nucleotides are TGTGCCAGCAGTTACTCTTTATACAATGAGCAGTTCTTC. Translating it yields CASSYSLYNEQFF.

The chain recombines TRBV9 with TRBJ1-1, with D perhaps matching TRBD1 (5 bases). Looked up from germline, CDR1 is SGDLS and CDR2 is YYNGEE. Trimming stripped 0 bases from V and 1 base from J, with 13 bases between. CDR3 size: 16 residues. CDR3 sequence: CASSVDPQGRNTEAFF. The CDR3 coding sequence is TGTGCCAGCAGCGTAGACCCCCAGGGTCGGAACACTGAAGCTTTCTTT.

The chain links TRBV10-2 to TRBJ2-2, with D uncertain. There are 13 residues in the CDR3. Trimming stripped 3 bases from V and 6 bases from J, with 8 bases between. CDR1 and CDR2 from the germline V gene are WSHSY and SAAADI. CDR3 region: CASSDPSSGELFF. CDR3 coding DNA: TGCGCCAGCAGTGACCCTAGTTCCGGGGAGCTGTTTTTT.

As regards this clone: The CDR3 end shows no conserved phenylalanine or tryptophan, and so a read error is likely. The gene calls are TRBV30 and TRBJ1-4; maybe TRBD1 (5 bases). The CDR3 length is 14 residues. Between the trimmed V and J ends, which lost 0 bases and 7 bases, there was a span of 12 bases. CDR1 GTSNPN and CDR2 SVGIG come from the germline V gene (reference sequence). The CDR3 reads CAWSVGGHGEKLFV. For the CDR3, the DNA is TGTGCCTGGAGTGTGGGGGGTCACGGTGAAAAACTGTTTGTT.

The genes are TRBV11-2 and TRBJ2-5, with 10 bases lining up with TRBD1. Trimming at V came to 8 bases and at J to 7 bases, leaving 13 bases not matched to a gene. Germline lookup yields CDR1 SGHAT and CDR2 FQNNGV. The CDR3 spans 15 residues. The CDR3 coding sequence is TGTGCCAGCGACTACCGGGACAGGGGTAAAGGGACCCAGTACTTC. Amino acid sequence: CASDYRDRGKGTQYF.

The J gene is TRBJ2-2, the V gene TRBV6-4; TRBD2 agrees at 8 bases. J lost 5 bases, V lost 5 bases, and 7 bases had no gene match. From germline, CDR1 is MRHNA and CDR2 SNTAGT. This CDR3 comprises 15 residues. CDR3 in amino acids: CASSLGGGSTGELFF. The CDR3 DNA reads as TGTGCCAGCAGTCTCGGCGGGGGGAGTACCGGGGAGCTGTTTTTT.

The table lists this clone with a few counts. The rearrangement joins TRBV5-6 to TRBJ2-6; 7 positions agree with TRBD1. Trimming removed 4 bases from V and 2 bases from J; junction bases left unmatched: 9. The V gene's germline CDR1 is SGHDT and CDR2 YYEEEE. This CDR3 has 17 residues. The CDR3 loop is CASSGLTGFTGANVLTF. The DNA for the CDR3 is TGTGCCAGCAGCGGCCTGACAGGGTTTACTGGGGCCAACGTCCTGACTTTC.

The chain is built from TRBV29-1 and TRBJ1-5; D is perhaps TRBD1 (6 bases). V lost 6 bases and J 2 bases, leaving 14 bases between the germline ends. Germline V gene lookup returns CDR1 SQVTM and CDR2 ANQGSEA. The CDR3 loop spans 14 amino acids. The CDR3 protein is CSVQQGVGNQPQHF. In nucleotides, the CDR3 is TGCAGCGTCCAACAGGGAGTTGGCAATCAGCCCCAGCATTTT.

The sample holds a few counts of this clone. This chain connects TRBV7-2 to TRBJ2-7; no clear D. The V gene's germline CDR1 is SGHTA and CDR2 FQGNSA. This CDR3 contains 16 residues. V gave up 3 bases and J gave up 0 bases, with 15 bases separating them. CDR3 sequence: CASSLGFWQRSYEQYF. CDR3 in DNA: TGTGCCAGCAGCTTGGGTTTTTGGCAGCGCTCCTACGAGCAGTACTTC.

The chain links TRBV1 to TRBJ2-1; TRBD2, the table's D call, was not compared with the DNA. TRBV1 is a known pseudogene. This CDR3 contains 17 residues. Here the CDR3 DNA reads TGCACCAGCAGCCAAGGCCCCAGGGGGACTAGCGGGTATGAGCAGTTCTTC. The encoded protein is CTSSQGPRGTSGYEQFF.

The chain links TRBV9 to TRBJ2-5; 10 bases are a match to TRBD1. The CDR3 has 15 amino acids. V lost 0 bases, J lost 4 bases, and 3 bases stayed unmatched. Germline CDR1 reads SGDLS; CDR2 reads YYNGEE. CDR3 protein: CASSVGGDRGETQYF. Written as DNA, the CDR3 is TGTGCCAGCAGCGTAGGGGGGGACAGGGGAGAGACCCAGTACTTC.

The chain couples TRBV7-8 to TRBJ1-3; D is possibly TRBD1 (6 bases). V lost 7 bases, J lost 3 bases, and 13 bases lay in between. CDR1 and CDR2 (germline): SGHVS, FQNEAQ. There are 14 residues in the CDR3. The CDR3 coding sequence is TGTGCCAGCACCCCGGGGGGCTATGGAAACACCATATATTTT. This translates into CASTPGGYGNTIYF.

This clone was observed a handful of times. The rearrangement uses TRBV21-1 and TRBJ1-2; the D call TRBD1 from the table was never checked on the DNA. TRBV21-1 is a known pseudogene. This CDR3 contains 18 residues. CDR3 DNA: TGTGCCCTAAAGAGGTACGGGACAGGCCTAATTTCCGCCTATGGCTACACCTTC. Translation: CALKRYGTGLISAYGYTF.

V usage is TRBV29-1 and J usage is TRBJ2-3; D is unresolved. Germline V gene data show CDR1 as SQVTM and CDR2 as ANQGSEA. Trimming took 2 bases from V and 2 from J, leaving 11 bases between them. This CDR3 spans 14 amino acids. CDR3: CSVERLTLTDTQYF. CDR3 nucleotide sequence: TGCAGCGTTGAAAGGCTGACTCTCACAGATACGCAGTATTTT.